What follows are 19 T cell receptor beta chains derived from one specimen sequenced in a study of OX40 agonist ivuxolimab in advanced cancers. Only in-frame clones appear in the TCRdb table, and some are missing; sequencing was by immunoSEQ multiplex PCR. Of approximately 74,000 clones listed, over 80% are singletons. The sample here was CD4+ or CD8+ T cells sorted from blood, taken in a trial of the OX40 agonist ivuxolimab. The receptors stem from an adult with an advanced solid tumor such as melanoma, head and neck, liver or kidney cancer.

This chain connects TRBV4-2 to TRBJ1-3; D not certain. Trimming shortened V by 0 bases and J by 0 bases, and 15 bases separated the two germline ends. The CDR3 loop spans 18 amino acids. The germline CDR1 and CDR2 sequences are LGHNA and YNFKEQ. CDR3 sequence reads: CASSQEGFEAFSGNTIYF. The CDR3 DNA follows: TGTGCCAGCAGCCAAGAAGGTTTCGAAGCTTTCTCTGGAAACACCATATATTTT.

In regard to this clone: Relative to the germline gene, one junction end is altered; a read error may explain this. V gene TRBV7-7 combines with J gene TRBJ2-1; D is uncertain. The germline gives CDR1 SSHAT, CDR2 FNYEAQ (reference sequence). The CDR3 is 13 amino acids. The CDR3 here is CASSKTWYNEQFF. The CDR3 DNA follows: TGTGCTAGCAGCAAAACTTGGTACAATGAGCAGTTCTTC.

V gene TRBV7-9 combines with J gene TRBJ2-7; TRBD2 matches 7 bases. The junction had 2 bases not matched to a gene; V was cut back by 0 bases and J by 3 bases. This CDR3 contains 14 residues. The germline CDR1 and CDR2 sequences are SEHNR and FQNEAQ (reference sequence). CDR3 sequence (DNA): TGTGCCAGCAGCTTAGCCGGGACTAACTACGAGCAGTACTTC. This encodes CASSLAGTNYEQYF.

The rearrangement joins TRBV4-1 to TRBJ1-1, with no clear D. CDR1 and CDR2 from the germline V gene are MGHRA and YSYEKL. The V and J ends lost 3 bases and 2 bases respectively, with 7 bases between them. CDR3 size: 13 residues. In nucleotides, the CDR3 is TGCGCCAGCAGCCACCCCGGAAACACTGAAGCTTTCTTT. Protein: CASSHPGNTEAFF.

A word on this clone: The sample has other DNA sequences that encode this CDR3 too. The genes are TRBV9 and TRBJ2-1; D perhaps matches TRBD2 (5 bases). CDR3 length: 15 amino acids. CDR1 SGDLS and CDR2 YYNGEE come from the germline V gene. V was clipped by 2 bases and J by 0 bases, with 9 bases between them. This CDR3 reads CASSVGTSSYNEQFF. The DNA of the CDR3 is TGTGCCAGCAGCGTGGGTACTAGCTCCTACAATGAGCAGTTCTTC.

The CDR3 DNA reads TGTGCCAGCAGAACTCGACAGGGAAGAGGCGACTATGGCTACACCTTC. It yields the protein CASRTRQGRGDYGYTF. The chain joins TRBV28 to TRBJ1-2; 7 bases are a match to TRBD1. CDR1 is MDHEN and CDR2 is SYDVKM in the germline V gene. V shed 6 bases, J shed 3 bases, and the junction held 13 bases outside the gene matches. The CDR3 spans 16 residues.

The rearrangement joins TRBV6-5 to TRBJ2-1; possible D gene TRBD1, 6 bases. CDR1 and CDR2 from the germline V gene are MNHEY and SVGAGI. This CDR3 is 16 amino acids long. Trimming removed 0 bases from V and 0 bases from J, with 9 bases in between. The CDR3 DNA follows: TGTGCCAGCAGTTACTCAACAGGGAGCTCCTACAATGAGCAGTTCTTC. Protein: CASSYSTGSSYNEQFF.

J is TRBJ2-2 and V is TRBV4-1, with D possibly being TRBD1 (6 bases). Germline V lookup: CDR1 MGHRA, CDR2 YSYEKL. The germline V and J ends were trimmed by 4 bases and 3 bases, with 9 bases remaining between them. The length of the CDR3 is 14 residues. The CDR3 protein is CASSLGQYTGELFF. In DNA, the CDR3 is TGCGCCAGCAGCCTCGGACAGTACACCGGGGAGCTGTTTTTT.

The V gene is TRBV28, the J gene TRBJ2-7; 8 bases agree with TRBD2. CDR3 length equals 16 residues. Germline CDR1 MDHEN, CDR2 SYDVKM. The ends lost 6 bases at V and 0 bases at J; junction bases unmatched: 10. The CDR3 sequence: CASRPRTSRSSYEQYF. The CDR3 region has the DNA TGTGCCAGCAGGCCTAGGACTAGCCGGAGCTCCTACGAGCAGTACTTC.

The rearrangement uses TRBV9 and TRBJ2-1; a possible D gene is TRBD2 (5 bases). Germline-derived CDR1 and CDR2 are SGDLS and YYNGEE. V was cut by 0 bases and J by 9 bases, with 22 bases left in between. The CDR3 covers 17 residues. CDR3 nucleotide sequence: TGTGCCAGCAGCGTAGGATTCGCGGGCCTAGCAATGAGTGAGCAGTTCTTC. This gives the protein CASSVGFAGLAMSEQFF.

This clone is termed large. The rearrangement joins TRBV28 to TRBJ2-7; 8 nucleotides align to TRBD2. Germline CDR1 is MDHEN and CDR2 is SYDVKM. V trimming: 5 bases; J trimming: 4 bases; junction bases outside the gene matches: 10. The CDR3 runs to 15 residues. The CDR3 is CASSPSGSRSYEQYF. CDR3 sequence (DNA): TGTGCCAGCAGTCCGAGCGGGAGTAGGTCGTACGAGCAGTACTTC.

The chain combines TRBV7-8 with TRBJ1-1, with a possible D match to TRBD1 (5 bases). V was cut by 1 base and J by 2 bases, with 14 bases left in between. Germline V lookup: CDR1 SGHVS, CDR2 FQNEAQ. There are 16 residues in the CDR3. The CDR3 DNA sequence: TGTGCCAGCAGCTTAGATAGGGACGGCTATAACACTGAAGCTTTCTTT. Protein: CASSLDRDGYNTEAFF.

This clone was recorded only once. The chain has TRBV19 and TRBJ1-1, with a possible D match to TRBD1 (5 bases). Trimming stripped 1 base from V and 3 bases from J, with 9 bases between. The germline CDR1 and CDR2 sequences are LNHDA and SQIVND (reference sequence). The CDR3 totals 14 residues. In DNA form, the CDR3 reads TGTGCCAGTAGTATAGGGGGGGAGTACACTGAAGCTTTCTTT. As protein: CASSIGGEYTEAFF.

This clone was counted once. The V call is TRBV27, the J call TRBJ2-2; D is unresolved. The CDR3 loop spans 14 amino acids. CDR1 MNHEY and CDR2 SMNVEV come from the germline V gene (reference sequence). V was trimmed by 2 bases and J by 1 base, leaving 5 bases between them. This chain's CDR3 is CASSLPQNTGELFF. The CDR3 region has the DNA TGTGCCAGCAGTTTACCCCAGAACACCGGGGAGCTGTTTTTT.

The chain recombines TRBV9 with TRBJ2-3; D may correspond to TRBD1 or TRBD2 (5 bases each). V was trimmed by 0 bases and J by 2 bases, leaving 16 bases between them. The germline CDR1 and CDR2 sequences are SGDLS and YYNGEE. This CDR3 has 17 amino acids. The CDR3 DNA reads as TGTGCCAGCAGCGTAGGTCATTTAGGGACCCTCACAGATACGCAGTATTTT. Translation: CASSVGHLGTLTDTQYF.

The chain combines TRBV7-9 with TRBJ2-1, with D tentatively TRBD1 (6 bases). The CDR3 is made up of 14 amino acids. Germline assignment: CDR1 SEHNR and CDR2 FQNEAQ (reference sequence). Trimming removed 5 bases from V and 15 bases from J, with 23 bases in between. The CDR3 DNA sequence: TGTGCCAGCAGCCCCGAGGCCCTGGACAGCGAGGGGTTCTTC. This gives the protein CASSPEALDSEGFF.

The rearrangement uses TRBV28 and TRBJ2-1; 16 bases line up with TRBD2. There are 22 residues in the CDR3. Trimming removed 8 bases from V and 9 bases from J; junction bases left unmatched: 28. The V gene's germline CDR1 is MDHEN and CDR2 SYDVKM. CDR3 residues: CASRSPVFTGTSGRADVSEQFF. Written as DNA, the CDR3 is TGTGCCAGCCGATCACCCGTATTTACCGGGACTAGCGGGAGGGCCGACGTAAGTGAGCAGTTCTTC.

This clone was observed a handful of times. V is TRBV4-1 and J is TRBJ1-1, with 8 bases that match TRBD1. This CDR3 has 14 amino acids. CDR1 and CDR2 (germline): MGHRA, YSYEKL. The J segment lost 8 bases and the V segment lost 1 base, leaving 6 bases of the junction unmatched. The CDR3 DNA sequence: TGCGCCAGCAGCCAAGCGGGAGACAGGGGAGAAGCTTTCTTT. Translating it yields CASSQAGDRGEAFF.

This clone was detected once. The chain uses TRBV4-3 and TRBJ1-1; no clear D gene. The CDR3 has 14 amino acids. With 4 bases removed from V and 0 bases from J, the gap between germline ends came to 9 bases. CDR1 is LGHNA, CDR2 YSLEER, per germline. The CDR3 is CASSPGSMNTEAFF. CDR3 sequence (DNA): TGCGCCAGCAGCCCTGGGTCGATGAACACTGAAGCTTTCTTT.